These T cell receptor beta chains were read from a single sample in a study of cytomegalovirus exposure and HLA in healthy donors. Generated by immunoSEQ multiplex PCR, the TCRdb table keeps only in-frame clones and is missing some. Seen here are 110,000 or so clones, roughly 70% observed once, and the top ten hold about 4.2%. Sequenced material: PBMCs. These TCRs come from a woman between 40 and 50 years old in good health and CMV-seropositive. Both conserved end residues are part of each CDR3. Fields, in order: V gene, J gene, CDR3 protein.

v_gene: TRBV6-1
j_gene: TRBJ2-1
CDR3aa: CASSEVPGSYNEQFF

v_gene: TRBV5-6
j_gene: TRBJ2-5
CDR3aa: CASSLGQGGETQYF

v_gene: TRBV19
j_gene: TRBJ1-3
CDR3aa: CASSKENTIYF

v_gene: TRBV15
j_gene: TRBJ1-5
CDR3aa: CATSRDYVGQVSGNQPQHF

v_gene: TRBV19
j_gene: TRBJ1-5
CDR3aa: CASSRGGRQPQHF

v_gene: TRBV27
j_gene: TRBJ2-7
CDR3aa: CASSLTPLNRVTAYEQYF

v_gene: TRBV5-8
j_gene: TRBJ2-7
CDR3aa: CASSPGTLTYEQYF

v_gene: TRBV6-5
j_gene: TRBJ1-2
CDR3aa: CASSRQGVSYGYTF

v_gene: TRBV7-9
j_gene: TRBJ1-1
CDR3aa: CASSFGASRDTFYEAFF

v_gene: TRBV5-1
j_gene: TRBJ2-5
CDR3aa: CASSLASGTNQETQYF

v_gene: TRBV4-3
j_gene: TRBJ2-1
CDR3aa: CASSQWRGSSYNEQFF

v_gene: TRBV18
j_gene: TRBJ1-5
CDR3aa: CASSKGQGEYSQPQHF

v_gene: TRBV29-1
j_gene: TRBJ1-1
CDR3aa: CSVEATVAGTEAFF

v_gene: TRBV12-2
j_gene: TRBJ2-5
CDR3aa: CASRPDGLAGEETQYF

v_gene: TRBV5-1
j_gene: TRBJ1-1
CDR3aa: CASAEGVGRAEAFF

v_gene: TRBV7-3
j_gene: TRBJ1-2
CDR3aa: CASSPGLGYGYTF

v_gene: TRBV18
j_gene: TRBJ2-1
CDR3aa: CASSLSGGDYNEQFF

v_gene: TRBV19
j_gene: TRBJ1-2
CDR3aa: CASSGQDGYGYTF

v_gene: TRBV5-4
j_gene: TRBJ1-2
CDR3aa: CASSPTGGLNYGYTF

v_gene: TRBV7-8
j_gene: TRBJ2-7
CDR3aa: CASREGLAGGYGEQYF

v_gene: TRBV7-9
j_gene: TRBJ1-2
CDR3aa: CASSLESLRGGYTF

v_gene: TRBV5-1
j_gene: TRBJ2-3
CDR3aa: CASSLVGLNTDTQYF

v_gene: TRBV18
j_gene: TRBJ1-1
CDR3aa: CASSPVAGGAREAFF

v_gene: TRBV5-6
j_gene: TRBJ1-2
CDR3aa: CASLYTGWGDYGYTF

v_gene: TRBV30
j_gene: TRBJ2-5
CDR3aa: CAWSAGETQYF

v_gene: TRBV7-9
j_gene: TRBJ2-7
CDR3aa: CASISVGGGEQYF

v_gene: TRBV4-3
j_gene: TRBJ1-1
CDR3aa: CASSQGPRGQGANTEAFF

v_gene: TRBV29-1
j_gene: TRBJ1-2
CDR3aa: CSVYMWGVHYGYTF

v_gene: TRBV2
j_gene: TRBJ2-7
CDR3aa: CASSVVDTEQYF

v_gene: TRBV10-3
j_gene: TRBJ1-2
CDR3aa: CAISQGQVYGYTF

v_gene: TRBV7-2
j_gene: TRBJ2-5
CDR3aa: CASSYTTGAETQYF

v_gene: TRBV5-1
j_gene: TRBJ2-2
CDR3aa: CASSFSGSTGELFF

v_gene: TRBV13
j_gene: TRBJ1-3
CDR3aa: CASSQALRNTIYF

v_gene: TRBV5-1
j_gene: TRBJ2-3
CDR3aa: CASSPGLAGDSTDTQYF

v_gene: TRBV6-1
j_gene: TRBJ2-6
CDR3aa: CASILKGAGANVLTF

v_gene: TRBV27
j_gene: TRBJ1-5
CDR3aa: CASSLGQGVNQPQHF

v_gene: TRBV7-9
j_gene: TRBJ1-4
CDR3aa: CASSFGIGGTATNEKLFF

v_gene: TRBV2
j_gene: TRBJ1-2
CDR3aa: CASSAASGYGYTF

v_gene: TRBV5-1
j_gene: TRBJ2-1
CDR3aa: CASSLTASTNEQFF

v_gene: TRBV2
j_gene: TRBJ1-1
CDR3aa: CASSLTGGTEAFF

v_gene: TRBV15
j_gene: TRBJ1-1
CDR3aa: CATSREDKSEAFF

v_gene: TRBV30
j_gene: TRBJ1-5
CDR3aa: CAWSIGGDQPQHF

v_gene: TRBV2
j_gene: TRBJ2-3
CDR3aa: CASSVRLSGESTDTQYF

v_gene: TRBV5-1
j_gene: TRBJ2-2
CDR3aa: CASSLVLARWAGELFF

v_gene: TRBV7-8
j_gene: TRBJ1-6
CDR3aa: CASSLTDPGYSPLHF

v_gene: TRBV25-1
j_gene: TRBJ2-1
CDR3aa: CASSGGGASGRGEQFF

v_gene: TRBV4-2
j_gene: TRBJ1-2
CDR3aa: CASSQERGIYGYTF

v_gene: TRBV7-2
j_gene: TRBJ2-7
CDR3aa: CASSFYLRTGDNNYEQYF

v_gene: TRBV19
j_gene: TRBJ1-2
CDR3aa: CASSMGGGINGYTF

v_gene: TRBV9
j_gene: TRBJ2-7
CDR3aa: CASSPGTSDPEPYEQYF

v_gene: TRBV4-3
j_gene: TRBJ1-1
CDR3aa: CASSPRRGTRDTEAFF

v_gene: TRBV5-4
j_gene: TRBJ1-4
CDR3aa: CASSSDPWGQPEKLFF

v_gene: TRBV19
j_gene: TRBJ1-2
CDR3aa: CASSMGDAGSPAYGYTF

v_gene: TRBV25-1
j_gene: TRBJ1-5
CDR3aa: CASSEYGAGRAQHF

v_gene: TRBV23-1
j_gene: TRBJ2-5
CDR3aa: CASSQSPHRRENRETQYF

v_gene: TRBV5-8
j_gene: TRBJ2-1
CDR3aa: CASSSRTGSVVNEQFF

v_gene: TRBV2
j_gene: TRBJ1-5
CDR3aa: CASSSSGQLSNQPQHF

v_gene: TRBV6-5
j_gene: TRBJ1-1
CDR3aa: CASRGLGGATEAFF

v_gene: TRBV4-1
j_gene: TRBJ2-7
CDR3aa: CASSPPSDYEQYF

v_gene: TRBV9
j_gene: TRBJ2-7
CDR3aa: CASSVEPSGSSYEQYF